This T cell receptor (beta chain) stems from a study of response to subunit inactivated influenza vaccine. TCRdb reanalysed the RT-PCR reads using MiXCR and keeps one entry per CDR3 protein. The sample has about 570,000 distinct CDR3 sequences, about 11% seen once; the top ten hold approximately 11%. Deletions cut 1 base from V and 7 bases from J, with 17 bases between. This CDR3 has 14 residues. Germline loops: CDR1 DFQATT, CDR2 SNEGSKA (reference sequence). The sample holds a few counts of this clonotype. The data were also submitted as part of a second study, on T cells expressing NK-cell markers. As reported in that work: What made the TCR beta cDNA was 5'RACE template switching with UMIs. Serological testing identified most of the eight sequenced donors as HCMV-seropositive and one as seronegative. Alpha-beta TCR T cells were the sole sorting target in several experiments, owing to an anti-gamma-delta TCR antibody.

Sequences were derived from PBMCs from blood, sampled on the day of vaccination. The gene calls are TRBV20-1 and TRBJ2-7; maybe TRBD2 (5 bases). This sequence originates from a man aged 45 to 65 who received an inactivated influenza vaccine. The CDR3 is CSARGEMGLGEQYF. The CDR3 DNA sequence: TGCAGTGCTAGAGGGGAGATGGGGTTGGGGGAGCAGTACTTC.